This T cell receptor (beta chain) was sequenced for a study of Tregs in tolerant kidney transplant recipients (dated by TCRdb to the late 2010s). In terms of the full investigation: Transplants used related donors with nonmyeloablative bone marrow transplantation; mixed chimerism was transient in the human trials. TCRbeta sequencing was used in the study to identify donor-specific regulatory T cells before combined kidney and bone marrow transplantation, and the identified cells were then tracked after transplant.

What the research found in general, with its limitations: Although technical replication error seemed to be minimal, the question of biological reproducibility was not addressed directly. In tolerant patients, donor-specific Tregs expanded more than Tregs overall, which suggests antigen-driven rather than nonspecific expansion. Because only a small number of patients were included, the study had limitations, and the results will need to be validated in larger populations as well as under other immunosuppression protocols. Because the PCR primers were changed over time for some patients, nucleotide-level comparison could not be performed across the samples from those patients. The most biologically relevant and donor-specific TCRbeta repertoire appeared to be identified by expanding Tregs with activated donor B cells.

What this sample's time point label stands for: blood sample drawn before combined kidney and bone marrow transplant. Thawed PBMCs were FACS-sorted into unstimulated Tregs (CD4+CD25+CD127-), CD4+ non-Tregs (CD4+CD25-), CD4 cells and CD8 cells. Prior to Treg sorting, thawed PBMCs were rested overnight at 37 degrees C with 200 IU/ml IL-2. Patients were 4 combined kidney and bone marrow transplant recipients from the ITN036ST trial, and only these trial subjects had samples available. Healthy control blood was processed by Ficoll density gradient to PBMCs and cryopreserved; patient PBMCs were collected before and after transplant. Looking up the germline V gene yields CDR1 SGHDT and CDR2 YYEEEE. Trimming takes 0 bases from V and 2 bases from J, and the germline ends sit 13 bases apart. There are 16 amino acids in the CDR3, from cysteine to phenylalanine inclusive. Kept here is only the CDR3 DNA, which spans 48 bases and is read in frame from base 1.

For TCRbeta CDR3 sequencing, genomic DNA was extracted from sorted cells using the QIAGEN DNeasy Blood and Tissue Kit. High-throughput TCRbeta CDR3 sequencing was carried out commercially through immunoSEQ, with PCR amplification with bias correction and internal controls included. The published analysis was carried out like this. A unique productive TCRbeta sequence was defined by the CDR3 nucleotide sequence when primers matched, and otherwise by the CDR3 amino acid sequence together with the Vbeta and Jbeta genes. Sorting error was corrected by removing sequences shared between sorted populations at a frequency ratio of 2:1 or less, and the remaining shared sequences were assigned to the higher population. A sequence counted as donor-reactive if, in CFSE-low cells, the sequence had a frequency of at least 0.01% and was expanded at least 5-fold compared with unstimulated cells. Repertoire divergence was quantified by Jensen-Shannon divergence using the top 100 TCRbeta sequences ranked by frequency. For samples with multiple sequencing runs, sorting error was corrected separately for each run before the runs were pooled. As stored in TCRdb, this immuneACCESS dataset retains in-frame rearrangements with V and J assigned. A fraction of the clones does not appear; measured against another copy, unresolved V genes explain less than half of the discrepancy, and the remainder lacks a known reason. V, J and clone size are taken as reported in that table, and D and trimming were inferred from the DNA itself. This sample lists some 62,000 clones; about 98% were detected once. 0.34% of the sample belongs to the ten largest clones.

On this clone: Its cognate antigen has yet to be identified. No base qualities exist here, and no much larger clone lies one base off it.

The clonotype was recovered from a human donor who received a combined kidney and bone marrow transplant. This chain joins TRBV5-6 to TRBJ2-3; the D gene identity is not certain. The specimen comprised Tregs from blood, sampled before the transplant. The DNA sequence is as follows: TGTGCCAGCAGCTTGGTTTATCGCAGATACACAGATACGCAGTATTTT. This gives the protein CASSLVYRRYTDTQYF.